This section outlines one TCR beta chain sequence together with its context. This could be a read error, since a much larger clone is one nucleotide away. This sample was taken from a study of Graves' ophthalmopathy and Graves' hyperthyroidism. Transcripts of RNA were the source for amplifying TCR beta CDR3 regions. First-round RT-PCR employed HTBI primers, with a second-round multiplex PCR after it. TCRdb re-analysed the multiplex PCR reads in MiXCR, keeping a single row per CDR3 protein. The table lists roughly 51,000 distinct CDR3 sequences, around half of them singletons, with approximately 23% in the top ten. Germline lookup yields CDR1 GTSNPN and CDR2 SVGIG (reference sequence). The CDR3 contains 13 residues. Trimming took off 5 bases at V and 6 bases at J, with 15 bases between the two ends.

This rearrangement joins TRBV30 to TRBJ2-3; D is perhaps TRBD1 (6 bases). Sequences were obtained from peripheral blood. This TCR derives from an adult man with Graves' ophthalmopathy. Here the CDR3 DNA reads TGTGCCTGGGCGGCAGGGGCCGAGGATACGCAGTATTTT. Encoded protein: CAWAAGAEDTQYF.